The 21 T cell receptor beta chains below all came from one sample that was sequenced in a study of blood T cell repertoires in COVID-19. The repertoire was sequenced with immunoSEQ multiplex PCR; TCRdb's copy has only in-frame clones and lacks some. The sample holds fewer than 300,000 clones, 75% to 90% seen once. Sequences were obtained from peripheral blood. The receptors come from a human donor in a cohort sampled during active COVID-19.

The chain has TRBV28 and TRBJ1-1, with D unresolved. V was shortened by 1 base and J by 1 base, with 7 bases between the two germline ends. The CDR3 loop spans 14 amino acids. Germline loops: CDR1 MDHEN, CDR2 SYDVKM. The DNA of the CDR3 is TGTGCCAGCAGTTTATTGGGAGGGAACACTGAAGCTTTCTTT. This encodes CASSLLGGNTEAFF.

This clone was counted a single time. Other DNA sequences in this sample translate to the same CDR3. The chain is built from TRBV28 and TRBJ1-2; tentative D call: TRBD1 (6 bases). This CDR3 contains 14 residues. The germline CDR1 and CDR2 sequences are MDHEN and SYDVKM. Trimming took off 2 bases at V and 2 bases at J, with 9 bases between the two ends. CDR3 bases: TGTGCCAGCAGTTTAATGGGGGCGAACTATGGCTACACCTTC. It encodes CASSLMGANYGYTF.

V gene TRBV10-3 combines with J gene TRBJ2-1; a weak D match, TRBD1 (6 bases). This CDR3 is 16 amino acids long. V was clipped by 6 bases and J by 2 bases, with 17 bases between them. The V gene's germline CDR1 is ENHRY and CDR2 SYGVKD. The CDR3 here is CAISEPGAGAYNEQFF. CDR3 nucleotide sequence: TGTGCCATCAGCGAACCAGGGGCAGGGGCCTACAATGAGCAGTTCTTC.

The chain couples TRBV19 to TRBJ2-7; 10 bases fit TRBD1. J gave up 3 bases and V 6 bases, and 8 bases lay outside the gene matches. The CDR3 runs to 15 residues. Germline CDR1 is LNHDA and CDR2 is SQIVND (reference sequence). In DNA, the CDR3 is TGTGCCAGTAGCATCCCGGGACAGGGGATCTACGAGCAGTACTTC. Encoded protein: CASSIPGQGIYEQYF.

CDR3: CASSPSRHTGELFF. DNA for the CDR3: TGTGCCAGCTCACCGTCCCGTCACACCGGGGAGCTGTTTTTT. This chain uses TRBV18 with TRBJ2-2; D call uncertain. The germline gives CDR1 KGHSH, CDR2 LQKENI. V was clipped by 3 bases and J by 3 bases, with 8 bases between them. This CDR3 is 14 amino acids long.

This chain uses TRBV7-3 with TRBJ2-1; 7 positions match TRBD2. The CDR3 sequence is 15 residues long. CDR1 and CDR2 (germline): SGHTA, FQGTGA. After removal of 2 bases from V and 4 bases from J, the junction contained 5 bases not matched to a gene. The DNA for the CDR3 is TGTGCCAGCAGCTTAGTTCTAGCGGCATACAATGAGCAGTTCTTC. It codes for CASSLVLAAYNEQFF. The full variable domain, with the rest looked up from reference TRBV7-3 and TRBJ2-1, is GAGVSQTPSNKVTEKGKYVELRCDPISGHTALYWYRQSLGQGPEFLIYFQGTGAADDSGLPNDRFFAVRPEGSVSTLKIQRTERGDSAVYLCASSLVLAAYNEQFFGPGTRLTVL.

The chain uses TRBV18 and TRBJ2-5; TRBD2 matches 9 bases. The V gene's germline CDR1 is KGHSH and CDR2 LQKENI. There are 17 residues in the CDR3. V was clipped by 3 bases and J by 1 base; unmatched bases: 9. This CDR3 is CASSPIRGLAGQETQYF. The CDR3 DNA reads TGTGCCAGCTCACCCATAAGGGGACTAGCAGGCCAAGAGACCCAGTACTTC.

The chain couples TRBV6-5 to TRBJ2-5; 12 bases are shared with TRBD2. The CDR3 runs to 15 residues. Germline CDR1 is MNHEY and CDR2 is SVGAGI. V trimming: 4 bases; J trimming: 4 bases; junction bases outside the gene matches: 4. This chain's CDR3 is CASSSRLAGVETQYF. CDR3 sequence (DNA): TGTGCCAGCAGTTCTAGACTAGCGGGAGTAGAGACCCAGTACTTC.

The V and J genes are TRBV4-2 and TRBJ2-1, with 16 bases fitting TRBD2. This CDR3 region has 20 residues. Per the germline V gene, CDR1 is LGHNA and CDR2 is YNFKEQ. The V and J ends lost 0 bases and 0 bases, in that order; junction bases with no gene match: 5. The DNA of the CDR3 is TGTGCCAGCAGCCAAGATGGGACTAGCGGGAGGGCCAACTCCTACAATGAGCAGTTCTTC. Amino acid sequence: CASSQDGTSGRANSYNEQFF.

The chain carries TRBV10-3 and TRBJ1-5, with D unresolved. This CDR3 comprises 17 residues. V lost 0 bases and J 0 bases, leaving 12 bases between the germline ends. Germline CDR1 and CDR2: ENHRY and SYGVKD. The CDR3 region has the DNA TGTGCCATCAGTGAGTCGCCAACATCTTTTAGCAATCAGCCCCAGCATTTT. Its protein product is CAISESPTSFSNQPQHF.

As DNA, the CDR3 is TGCAGCGGGACTCGGGTCGCATACAATGAGCAGTTCTTC. This codes for CSGTRVAYNEQFF. This rearrangement joins TRBV29-1 to TRBJ2-1; D might be TRBD2 (5 bases). V was pared by 7 bases and J by 4 bases, with 14 bases between. The CDR3 runs to 13 residues. Germline V lookup: CDR1 SQVTM, CDR2 ANQGSEA.

The chain carries TRBV14 and TRBJ2-7; 7 nucleotides align to TRBD2. V shed 1 base and J 6 bases; nucleotides not matched to a gene: 12. Germline V gives CDR1 SGHDN, CDR2 FVKESK. This CDR3 spans 16 amino acids. Written as DNA, the CDR3 is TGTGCCAGCAGCCAAGCGGCGGGAGTAAGCTTGGGCGAGCAGTACTTC. Protein sequence: CASSQAAGVSLGEQYF.

This clone was detected a few times. The V call is TRBV7-9, the J call TRBJ2-7; 8 bases line up with TRBD2. Germline assignment: CDR1 SEHNR and CDR2 FQNEAQ (reference sequence). The CDR3 is made up of 19 amino acids. Trimming removed 1 base from V and 1 base from J; junction bases left unmatched: 15. DNA of the CDR3: TGTGCCAGCAGCTTAGTACGCGGCGCGCGCGGCGGGAGGTCCTACGAGCAGTACTTC. It translates to CASSLVRGARGGRSYEQYF. The complete variable domain, with remaining parts taken from reference TRBV7-9 and TRBJ2-7, reads DTGVSQNPRHKITKRGQNVTFRCDPISEHNRLYWYRQTLGQGPEFLTYFQNEAQLEKSRLLSDRFSAERPKGSFSTLEIQRTEQGDSAMYLCASSLVRGARGGRSYEQYFGPGTRLTVT.

The chain recombines TRBV11-2 with TRBJ1-2, with 11 bases fitting TRBD1. Germline V gives CDR1 SGHAT, CDR2 FQNNGV. The CDR3 length is 14 residues. The V and J ends lost 5 bases and 8 bases, in that order; junction bases with no gene match: 7. The CDR3 bases are TGTGCCAGCAGCCCAGGACAGGGGGCGGACGGCTACACCTTC. This codes for CASSPGQGADGYTF.

A note on this clone: The sample carries other DNA sequences with the same CDR3. The chain couples TRBV28 to TRBJ2-5, with 10 bases lining up with TRBD2. CDR1 and CDR2 from the germline V gene are MDHEN and SYDVKM. V lost 6 bases, J lost 5 bases, and 9 bases stayed unmatched. The CDR3 consists of 15 residues. The CDR3 is CASSPAGGPWETQYF. The CDR3 nucleotides read TGTGCCAGCAGCCCAGCGGGGGGGCCTTGGGAGACCCAGTACTTC.

The chain couples TRBV19 to TRBJ2-1; 8 bases align to TRBD1. Germline values: CDR1 LNHDA, CDR2 SQIVND (reference sequence). The CDR3 extends over 18 amino acids. V lost 8 bases and J lost 9; bases outside the gene matches: 24. CDR3 DNA sequence: TGTGCCAGTCGATTAGAATTTACCGGGCAGGGGGCGAGTCGTGAGCAGTTCTTC. Protein sequence: CASRLEFTGQGASREQFF.

This clone was counted only a few times. This chain connects TRBV24-1 to TRBJ2-3; 10 bases line up with TRBD2. Trimming cost V 6 bases and J 6 bases; bases outside gene matches: 5. The CDR3 spans 14 residues. Germline-derived CDR1 and CDR2 are KGHDR and SFDVKD. The CDR3 DNA reads as TGTGCCACCAGTTCAGCGGGGGGGCTCGATACGCAGTATTTT. Protein: CATSSAGGLDTQYF.

The chain is built from TRBV3-1 (or the pseudogene TRBV3-2) and TRBJ2-2; TRBD2 aligns across 7 bases. With 4 bases clipped from V and 3 bases from J, the junction kept 17 bases outside the gene matches. The CDR3 has 19 amino acids. The V gene's germline CDR1 is LGHDT and CDR2 YNNKEL (reference sequence). This CDR3 reads CASSLTVNPGLPYTGELFF. Written as DNA, the CDR3 is TGTGCCAGCAGCCTAACTGTAAATCCGGGACTACCATACACCGGGGAGCTGTTTTTT.

DNA of the CDR3: TGCAGTGCCTACACCGCAGCGAGGCAGTTCTTC. Encoded protein: CSAYTAARQFF. The chain has TRBV20-1 and TRBJ2-1; D is unresolved. V was pared by 6 bases and J by 12 bases, with 15 bases between. The CDR3 spans 11 residues. Germline CDR1 is DFQATT and CDR2 is SNEGSKA (reference sequence).

V and J are TRBV6-6 and TRBJ2-7; possible D gene TRBD1, 6 bases. The CDR3 is 14 residues long. Germline assignment: CDR1 MNHNY and CDR2 SVGAGI (reference sequence). V was clipped by 0 bases and J by 2 bases, with 8 bases between them. The CDR3 nucleotides are TGTGCCAGCAGTTACTCGAGGGGGACCTACGAGCAGTACTTC. Translation: CASSYSRGTYEQYF.

The chain uses TRBV5-1 and TRBJ2-3; D not certain. V lost 0 bases and J lost 3, with 5 bases in between. This CDR3 has 13 residues. The germline CDR1 and CDR2 sequences are SGHRS and YFSETQ. CDR3 in DNA: TGCGCCAGCAGCTTGGGAACAACAGATACGCAGTATTTT. The encoded protein is CASSLGTTDTQYF.